Listed below are T cell receptor beta chains from one sample, sequenced in a study of OX40 agonist ivuxolimab in advanced cancers. Repertoires were generated with immunoSEQ multiplex PCR, while TCRdb's copy carries only in-frame clones and drops some. Of under 20,000 clones listed, less than 90% are singletons. This material consisted of CD4+ or CD8+ T cells sorted from blood, taken in a trial of the OX40 agonist ivuxolimab. The source is an adult with an advanced solid tumor such as melanoma, head and neck, liver or kidney cancer. The CDR3 runs from the conserved cysteine through the conserved F or W. D genes are given only for firm matches. Clone sizes are given selectively: once, few, many, or a class where the clone is expanded.

>TRBV15|-|TRBJ2-7|-
CATSRVYGNEQYF
TGTGCCACCAGCAGAGTTTATGGGAACGAGCAGTACTTC
>TRBV30|-|TRBJ2-7|TRBD2
CAWSGTSGNRGYYEQYF
TGTGCCTGGAGTGGGACTAGCGGGAACCGGGGTTACTACGAGCAGTACTTC
>TRBV27|-|TRBJ1-6|-
CASSSEGLSPLHF
TGTGCCAGCAGTTCGGAAGGACTGTCACCCCTCCACTTT
>TRBV19|-|TRBJ2-7|-
CASSSDPSSYEQYF
TGTGCCAGTAGTAGCGATCCCTCTAGCTACGAGCAGTACTTC
>TRBV5-1|-|TRBJ1-3|TRBD1
CASSLVTGVEYSGNTIYF
TGCGCCAGCAGCTTGGTGACAGGGGTGGAGTACTCTGGAAACACCATATATTTT
>TRBV6-5|-|TRBJ2-6|-
CASSYATSSGANVLTF
TGTGCCAGCAGTTACGCAACCAGCTCTGGGGCCAACGTCCTGACTTTC
>TRBV11-1|-|TRBJ2-3|-
CASSLAEDTQYF
TGTGCCAGCAGCTTAGCGGAAGACACGCAGTATTTT
>TRBV13|-|TRBJ1-1|-
CASSAREGPLNTEAFF
TGTGCCAGCAGCGCCCGGGAGGGCCCCTTGAACACTGAAGCTTTCTTT
>TRBV2|few|TRBJ2-6|-
CASSALTGPQGVLTF
TGTGCCAGCAGTGCCCTGACAGGTCCCCAGGGCGTCCTGACTTTC
>TRBV7-8|-|TRBJ1-1|-
CASSSLSVEAFF
TGTGCCAGCAGCTCCCTCTCGGTTGAAGCTTTCTTT
>TRBV7-3|-|TRBJ1-2|-
CASSPKTMNVYGYTF
TGTGCCAGCAGCCCGAAGACCATGAATGTATATGGCTACACCTTC
>TRBV7-2|-|TRBJ2-6|TRBD2
CASSSTSGGPPGTNVLTF
TGTGCCAGCAGCTCGACTAGCGGGGGGCCACCCGGGACCAACGTCCTGACTTTC
>TRBV7-2|-|TRBJ1-3|-
CASSLRGQAGNTIYF
TGTGCCAGCAGCTTACGGGGACAAGCTGGAAACACCATATATTTT
>TRBV5-8|once|TRBJ2-3|TRBD2
CASSVAGGDADTQYF
TGTGCCAGCAGTGTAGCGGGAGGGGACGCAGATACGCAGTATTTT
>TRBV13|-|TRBJ2-5|-
CASSLRLVGSSPQETQYF
TGTGCCAGCAGCCTTCGACTAGTTGGCTCCTCACCCCAAGAGACCCAGTACTTC
>TRBV30|-|TRBJ1-4|-
CAWSPLTVVDEKLFF
TGTGCCTGGAGTCCCCTAACAGTGGTCGATGAAAAACTGTTTTTT
>TRBV25-1|-|TRBJ1-1|-
CASSGWGANTEAFF
TGTGCCAGCAGTGGGTGGGGAGCGAACACTGAAGCTTTCTTT
>TRBV20-1|few|TRBJ1-1|-
CSALGGGEAFF
TGCAGTGCTCTCGGAGGAGGTGAAGCTTTCTTT
>TRBV9|few|TRBJ1-1|-
CASSPGPNTEAFF
TGTGCCAGCAGCCCGGGGCCGAACACTGAAGCTTTCTTT
>TRBV7-3|-|TRBJ2-1|-
CASSLTIMGNEQFF
TGTGCCAGCAGCTTAACGATAATGGGGAATGAGCAGTTCTTC
>TRBV5-1|-|TRBJ2-1|TRBD2
CASSLPGLAVYNEQFF
TGCGCCAGCAGCTTGCCGGGACTAGCGGTATACAATGAGCAGTTCTTC
>TRBV7-6|once|TRBJ2-7|TRBD1
CASSFYPDRGGYEQYF
TGTGCCAGCAGCTTTTACCCCGACAGGGGCGGCTACGAGCAGTACTTC
>TRBV11-1|once|TRBJ2-7|-
CASSRPGVPTYEQYF
TGTGCCAGCAGCCGCCCGGGAGTTCCTACCTACGAGCAGTACTTC
>TRBV18|-|TRBJ1-3|-
CASSPAGDSGNTIYF
TGTGCCAGCTCACCGGCGGGGGACTCTGGAAACACCATATATTTT
>TRBV7-2|-|TRBJ1-5|TRBD1
CASRLLLTGGSYSNQPQHF
TGTGCCAGCAGACTTCTTTTGACAGGGGGCAGTTATAGCAATCAGCCCCAGCATTTT
>TRBV11-2|-|TRBJ2-5|-
CASSLSETQYF
TGTGCCAGCAGCTTGTCAGAGACCCAGTACTTC
>TRBV29-1|few|TRBJ1-5|TRBD1
CSVQDREYQPQHF
TGCAGCGTTCAGGACAGGGAATATCAGCCCCAGCATTTT
>TRBV6-1|few|TRBJ2-3|-
CASSESGASTDTQYF
TGTGCCAGCAGTGAATCCGGGGCTAGCACAGATACGCAGTATTTT
>TRBV7-2|-|TRBJ1-2|-
CASSLAADGAGYTF
TGTGCCAGCAGCTTAGCGGCTGACGGCGCGGGCTACACCTTC
>TRBV5-1|-|TRBJ1-6|TRBD1
CARIRKKVQGAYNSPLHF
TGCGCCCGCATAAGAAAAAAGGTCCAGGGGGCGTATAATTCACCCCTCCACTTT
>TRBV18|-|TRBJ1-6|TRBD1
CASSPGQGFSPLHF
TGTGCCAGCTCACCCGGACAGGGGTTCTCACCCCTCCACTTT
>TRBV7-2|-|TRBJ1-5|TRBD1
CASSRDRGNQPQHF
TGTGCCAGCAGCCGAGACAGGGGTAATCAGCCCCAGCATTTT
>TRBV29-1|-|TRBJ2-7|-
CSVTMGHEQYF
TGCAGCGTAACTATGGGGCACGAGCAGTACTTC